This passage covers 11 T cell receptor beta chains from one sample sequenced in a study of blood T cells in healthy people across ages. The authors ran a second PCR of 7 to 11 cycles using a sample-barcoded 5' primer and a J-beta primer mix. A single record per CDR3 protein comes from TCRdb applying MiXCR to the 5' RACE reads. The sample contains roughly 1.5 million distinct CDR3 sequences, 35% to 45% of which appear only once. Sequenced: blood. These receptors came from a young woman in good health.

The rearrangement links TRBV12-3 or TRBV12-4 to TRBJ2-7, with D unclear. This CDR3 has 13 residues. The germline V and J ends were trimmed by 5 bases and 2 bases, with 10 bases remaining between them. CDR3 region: CASSRSQAYEQYF. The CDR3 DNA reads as TGTGCCAGCAGTCGGTCTCAGGCCTACGAGCAGTACTTC.

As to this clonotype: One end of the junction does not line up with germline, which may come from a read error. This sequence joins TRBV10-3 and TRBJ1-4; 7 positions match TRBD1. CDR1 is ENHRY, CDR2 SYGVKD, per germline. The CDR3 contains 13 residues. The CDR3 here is CASSEGADEKLFF. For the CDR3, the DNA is TGTGCCAGCAGTGAGGGGGCAGATGAAAAACTGTTTTTT.

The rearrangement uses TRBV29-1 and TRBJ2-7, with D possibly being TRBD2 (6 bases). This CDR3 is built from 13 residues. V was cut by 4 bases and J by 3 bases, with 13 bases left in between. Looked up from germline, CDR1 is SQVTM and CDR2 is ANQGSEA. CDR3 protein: CSVGAGPNYEQYF. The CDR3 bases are TGCAGCGTTGGCGCGGGACCAAACTACGAGCAGTACTTC.

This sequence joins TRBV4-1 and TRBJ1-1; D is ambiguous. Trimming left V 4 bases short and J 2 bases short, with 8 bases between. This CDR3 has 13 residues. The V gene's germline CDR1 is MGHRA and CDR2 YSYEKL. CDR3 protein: CASSPYFNTEAFF. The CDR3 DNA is TGCGCCAGCAGCCCCTACTTTAACACTGAAGCTTTCTTT.

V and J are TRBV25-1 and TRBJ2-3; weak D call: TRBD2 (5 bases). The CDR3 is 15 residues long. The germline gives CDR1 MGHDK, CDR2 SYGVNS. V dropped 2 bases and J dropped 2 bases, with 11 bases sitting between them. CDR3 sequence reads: CASSESGRITDTQYF. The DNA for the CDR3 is TGTGCCAGCAGTGAAAGCGGCCGTATCACAGATACGCAGTATTTT.

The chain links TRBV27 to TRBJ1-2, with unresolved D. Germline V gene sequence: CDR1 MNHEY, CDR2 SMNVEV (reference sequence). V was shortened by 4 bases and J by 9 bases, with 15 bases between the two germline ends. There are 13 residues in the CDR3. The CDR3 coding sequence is TGTGCCAGCAGTTCCTTACCCGACCCCAGCTACACCTTC. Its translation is CASSSLPDPSYTF.

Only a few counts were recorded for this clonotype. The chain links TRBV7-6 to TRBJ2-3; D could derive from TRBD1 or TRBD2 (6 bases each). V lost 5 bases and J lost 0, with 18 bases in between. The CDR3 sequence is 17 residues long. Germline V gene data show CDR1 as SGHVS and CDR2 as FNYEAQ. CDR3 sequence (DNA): TGTGCCAGCAGCAGAAATGACCGGGGGCATAGCACAGATACGCAGTATTTT. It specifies CASSRNDRGHSTDTQYF.

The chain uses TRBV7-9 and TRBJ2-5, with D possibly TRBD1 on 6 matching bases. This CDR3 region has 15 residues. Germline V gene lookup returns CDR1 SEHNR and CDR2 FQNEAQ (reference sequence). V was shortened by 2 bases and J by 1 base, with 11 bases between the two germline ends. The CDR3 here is CASSLWTEIQETQYF. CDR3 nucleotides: TGTGCCAGCAGCTTATGGACAGAGATCCAAGAGACCCAGTACTTC.

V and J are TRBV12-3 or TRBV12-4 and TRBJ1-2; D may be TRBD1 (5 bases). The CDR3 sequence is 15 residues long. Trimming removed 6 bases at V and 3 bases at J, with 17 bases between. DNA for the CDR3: TGTGCCAGCAGGTCACAAACAGGAATCTACTATGGCTACACCTTC. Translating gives CASRSQTGIYYGYTF.

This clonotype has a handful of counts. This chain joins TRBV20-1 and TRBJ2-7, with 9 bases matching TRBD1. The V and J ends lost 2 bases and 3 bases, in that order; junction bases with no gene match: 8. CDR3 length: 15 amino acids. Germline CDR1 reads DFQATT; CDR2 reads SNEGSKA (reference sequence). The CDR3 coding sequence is TGCAGTGCTAGATCGCCCGGGACAGGGATCTACGAGCAGTACTTC. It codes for CSARSPGTGIYEQYF.

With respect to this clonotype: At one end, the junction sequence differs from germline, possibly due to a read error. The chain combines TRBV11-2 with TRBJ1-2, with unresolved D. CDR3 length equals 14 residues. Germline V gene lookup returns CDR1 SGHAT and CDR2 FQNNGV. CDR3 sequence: CASGFERGNYGYTF. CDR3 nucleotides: TGTGCCAGCGGCTTTGAGAGAGGGAACTATGGCTACACCTTC.